The 10 T cell receptor beta chains presented below share a single source sample, sequenced in a study of cytomegalovirus exposure and HLA in healthy donors (dated by TCRdb to the late 2010s). The receptor library was made with the immunoSEQ multiplex PCR assay. For the multiplex PCR, a mixture combining 60 forward primers for TCR Vbeta segments and 13 reverse primers for TCR Jbeta segments was used. As stored in TCRdb, this immuneACCESS dataset retains in-frame rearrangements with V and J assigned. A fraction of the clones does not appear; measured against another copy, unresolved V genes explain less than half of the discrepancy, and the remainder lacks a known reason. The sample table contains over 150,000 clones; only one count was recorded for roughly two thirds of them. The biggest ten clones account for less than 3% of the sample. Material for sequencing was PBMCs. Receptor source: a woman aged 40-49 years in good health and CMV-seropositive.

The chain uses TRBV7-2 and TRBJ2-3; no firm D call. Germline loops: CDR1 SGHTA, CDR2 FQGNSA. CDR3 length equals 14 residues. Trimming pared 3 bases from V and 4 bases from J, leaving 11 bases between. CDR3: CASSLRGLADTQYF. The CDR3 DNA sequence: TGTGCCAGCAGCTTGCGTGGTCTGGCAGATACGCAGTATTTT.

The chain uses TRBV5-1 and TRBJ1-1; 8 bases are shared with TRBD1. V gave up 4 bases and J gave up 4 bases; unmatched junction bases: 6. Germline CDR1 and CDR2: SGHRS and YFSETQ. The CDR3 has 14 amino acids. CDR3 protein: CASSPRGRGTEAFF. CDR3 in DNA: TGCGCCAGCAGCCCCAGGGGGCGAGGCACTGAAGCTTTCTTT.

This chain uses TRBV4-3 with TRBJ2-1; 11 nucleotides align to TRBD2. J gave up 6 bases and V 3 bases, and 4 bases lay outside the gene matches. Germline V gene sequence: CDR1 LGHNA, CDR2 YSLEER. The CDR3 spans 15 residues. The CDR3 spells CASSQGTSGTNEQFF. The CDR3 DNA reads as TGCGCCAGCAGCCAGGGGACTAGCGGAACCAATGAGCAGTTCTTC.

The chain employs TRBV9 and TRBJ2-2; 7 nucleotides align to TRBD2. With V trimmed by 4 bases and J by 3 bases, 3 bases remained unmatched. This CDR3 region has 14 residues. Per germline, CDR1 SGDLS and CDR2 YYNGEE. CDR3: CASSFRGDTGELFF. CDR3 DNA sequence: TGTGCCAGCAGCTTCCGGGGGGACACCGGGGAGCTGTTTTTT.

A few counts support this clone. The rearrangement joins TRBV13 to TRBJ1-1; the D is unclear. Germline loops: CDR1 PRHDT, CDR2 FYEKMQ (reference sequence). The CDR3 runs 15 residues. The V end was cut by 7 bases, the J end by 0 bases, with 15 bases between. The chain's CDR3 is CASTSRRVLNTEAFF. CDR3 sequence (DNA): TGTGCCAGCACCTCACGGCGGGTTTTGAACACTGAAGCTTTCTTT. Full variable domain (remainder filled in from reference TRBV13 and TRBJ1-1): AAGVIQSPRHLIKEKRETATLKCYPIPRHDTVYWYQQGPGQDPQFLISFYEKMQSDKGSIPDRFSAQQFSDYHSELNMSSLELGDSALYFCASTSRRVLNTEAFFGQGTRLTVV.

This clone has more than one count but fewer than ten. The chain employs TRBV4-3 and TRBJ2-3, with a weak D call TRBD2 (6 bases). In germline, CDR1 is LGHNA, CDR2 YSLEER. CDR3 length equals 15 residues. Trimming removed 1 base at V and 4 bases at J, with 12 bases between. The CDR3 DNA sequence: TGCGCCAGCAGCCAAGTGCGGGGAGCCTCAGATACGCAGTATTTT. Amino acids: CASSQVRGASDTQYF.

The rearrangement joins TRBV4-2 to TRBJ1-1; D not certain. Trimming removed 0 bases from V and 3 bases from J, with 5 bases in between. This CDR3 has 13 amino acids. Germline values: CDR1 LGHNA, CDR2 YNFKEQ. Here the CDR3 reads CASSQDGYTEAFF. The CDR3 DNA sequence: TGTGCCAGCAGCCAAGATGGCTACACTGAAGCTTTCTTT.

The chain links TRBV7-8 to TRBJ2-1; 9 bases agree with TRBD1. Germline values: CDR1 SGHVS, CDR2 FQNEAQ. This CDR3 has 15 amino acids. The ends lost 4 bases at V and 6 bases at J; junction bases unmatched: 7. The CDR3: CASSSGQGTSNEQFF. As DNA, the CDR3 is TGTGCCAGCAGCTCGGGACAGGGAACCTCCAATGAGCAGTTCTTC.

This rearrangement joins TRBV9 to TRBJ1-2; weak D call: TRBD1 (5 bases). CDR3 length: 15 amino acids. V dropped 0 bases and J dropped 1 base, with 10 bases sitting between them. Germline V gene data show CDR1 as SGDLS and CDR2 as YYNGEE. The CDR3 DNA reads as TGTGCCAGCAGCGTAGACCCCGGGGGTAACTATGGCTACACCTTC. Amino acid sequence: CASSVDPGGNYGYTF.

This clone is a singleton in its sample. V gene TRBV9 combines with J gene TRBJ1-2, with D hard to call. CDR1 SGDLS and CDR2 YYNGEE come from the germline V gene. Trimming shortened V by 0 bases and J by 2 bases, and 8 bases separated the two germline ends. There are 14 residues in the CDR3. Here the CDR3 DNA reads TGTGCCAGCAGCGTAGGGCGGTCCAACTATGGCTACACCTTC. This codes for CASSVGRSNYGYTF.